The 25 T cell receptor beta chains in this list originate from one sample, sequenced in a study of OX40 agonist ivuxolimab in advanced cancers. Receptor libraries were prepared by the immunoSEQ multiplex PCR assay. TCRdb holds this immuneACCESS table with in-frame rearrangements only. Some clones are missing; in checked studies, unresolved V genes explain under half, and the rest has no known cause. For this sample the table gives 20,000 or so clones, of which 78% were detected only once. The top ten clonotypes cover just under 30% of the sample. Material: CD4+ or CD8+ T cells sorted from blood, obtained in a trial of the OX40 agonist ivuxolimab. These receptor sequences come from an adult with an advanced solid tumor such as melanoma, head and neck, liver or kidney cancer.

The V and J genes are TRBV7-8 and TRBJ1-5, with D possibly being TRBD1 (6 bases). The CDR3 loop spans 15 amino acids. Germline CDR1 is SGHVS and CDR2 is FQNEAQ. Trimming shortened V by 2 bases and J by 6 bases, and 14 bases separated the two germline ends. Written as DNA, the CDR3 is TGTGCCAGCAGCTTACCGGGGGCGACCGGTCAGCCCCAGCATTTT. Residues: CASSLPGATGQPQHF.

The J gene is TRBJ1-1, the V gene TRBV28; D call uncertain. CDR1 is MDHEN and CDR2 is SYDVKM in the germline V gene. This CDR3 is built from 13 residues. Trimming stripped 2 bases from V and 3 bases from J, with 7 bases between. CDR3 bases: TGTGCCAGCAGTTTACGGGAATACACTGAAGCTTTCTTT. Encoded protein: CASSLREYTEAFF.

This chain joins TRBV6-4 and TRBJ2-1; TRBD2 matches 16 bases. The V gene's germline CDR1 is MRHNA and CDR2 SNTAGT. Germline trimming cut 0 bases from V and 3 bases from J; bases unmatched to any gene: 5. The CDR3 runs to 19 residues. The CDR3 bases are TGTGCCAGCAGTGACTCGGGACTAGCGGGAGGGGGGGACTACAATGAGCAGTTCTTC. Translated, it gives CASSDSGLAGGGDYNEQFF.

In this sample, this clone turned up once. J is TRBJ2-7 and V is TRBV27; D is perhaps TRBD2 (6 bases). Germline V lookup: CDR1 MNHEY, CDR2 SMNVEV (reference sequence). This CDR3 is 15 amino acids long. Trimming took 5 bases from V and 1 from J, leaving 15 bases between them. CDR3 sequence (DNA): TGTGCCAGCAGTGATTTCGGGGGTAGATCCTACGAGCAGTACTTC. This gives the protein CASSDFGGRSYEQYF.

In its sample, this clone was seen a few times. The chain joins TRBV6-5 to TRBJ1-1; D gene ambiguous. Trimming shortened V by 2 bases and J by 0 bases, and 7 bases separated the two germline ends. Germline CDR1 and CDR2: MNHEY and SVGAGI. The CDR3 is 14 amino acids. This CDR3 is CASSYATLNTEAFF. The CDR3 bases are TGTGCCAGCAGTTACGCGACTTTGAACACTGAAGCTTTCTTT.

The rearrangement uses TRBV28 and TRBJ2-3; D might be TRBD2 (7 bases). The CDR3 length is 21 residues. The V end lost 9 bases, the J end lost 0 bases, and 34 bases lay between the germline ends. In germline, CDR1 is MDHEN, CDR2 SYDVKM. CDR3 sequence (DNA): TGTGCCAGTGGGGGCTTGAGGGAGGGCACGTTCCGGACCCATAGCACAGATACGCAGTATTTT. This gives the protein CASGGLREGTFRTHSTDTQYF.

The chain recombines TRBV19 with TRBJ1-5; 12 positions match TRBD1. The CDR3 is made up of 16 amino acids. The germline V gene has CDR1 LNHDA and CDR2 SQIVND (reference sequence). The trim removed 4 bases at V and 5 bases at J, leaving 6 bases unmatched. CDR3 sequence: CASSKGGQGADQPQHF. The CDR3, as DNA: TGTGCCAGTAGTAAAGGGGGACAGGGGGCAGATCAGCCCCAGCATTTT.

Note on this clone: One end of the junction is discordant with germline, which a read error may explain. V gene TRBV6-6 combines with J gene TRBJ2-5; 11 positions match TRBD2. The CDR3 length is 16 residues. Germline CDR1 is MNHNY and CDR2 is SVGAGI (reference sequence). As DNA, the CDR3 is TGTGCCAGCAGTTACGGGTCTAGCGGGGGGCAAGGGACCCAGTACTTC. This codes for CASSYGSSGGQGTQYF.

Written as DNA, the CDR3 is TGTGCCAGCAGTTTATTGCCGTCAGGGGAGGGTCAGCCCCAGCATTTT. This codes for CASSLLPSGEGQPQHF. This chain joins TRBV28 and TRBJ1-5; a possible D gene is TRBD1 (6 bases). The CDR3 runs to 16 residues. V was trimmed by 1 base and J by 6 bases, leaving 16 bases between them. Germline CDR1 MDHEN, CDR2 SYDVKM.

The chain has TRBV18 and TRBJ2-6; 11 bases are shared with TRBD1. The CDR3 has 20 residues. With 2 bases clipped from V and 0 bases from J, the junction kept 9 bases outside the gene matches. Germline lookup yields CDR1 KGHSH and CDR2 LQKENI. The CDR3 region is CASSPSSDRGLPSGANVLTF. Here the CDR3 DNA reads TGTGCCAGCTCACCATCCTCGGACAGGGGGCTACCCTCTGGGGCCAACGTCCTGACTTTC.

The J gene is TRBJ2-5, the V gene TRBV28; no definite D call. The CDR3 contains 16 residues. Deletions cut 2 bases from V and 2 bases from J, with 15 bases between. Per the germline V gene, CDR1 is MDHEN and CDR2 is SYDVKM. For the CDR3, the DNA is TGTGCCAGCAGTTTACCGTGGGCCCTGGGACAAGAGACCCAGTACTTC. Its translation is CASSLPWALGQETQYF.

The chain links TRBV27 to TRBJ2-5; the D gene is possibly TRBD1 (5 bases). From germline, CDR1 is MNHEY and CDR2 SMNVEV (reference sequence). The length of the CDR3 is 14 residues. Trimming took 2 bases from V and 4 from J, leaving 11 bases between them. CDR3 nucleotide sequence: TGTGCCAGCAGTTTAGGAGCAGGGCGAGAGACCCAGTACTTC. As protein: CASSLGAGRETQYF.

The genes are TRBV29-1 and TRBJ1-1; 9 bases fit TRBD1. The V gene end was trimmed by 6 bases and the J gene end by 0 bases; junction bases not matched to a gene: 8. Germline V lookup: CDR1 SQVTM, CDR2 ANQGSEA. The CDR3 length is 15 residues. CDR3 loop: CSVIRDRDVNTEAFF. CDR3 bases: TGCAGCGTCATCCGGGACAGGGACGTGAACACTGAAGCTTTCTTT.

The chain couples TRBV6-6 to TRBJ1-5, with no clear D. This CDR3 is 15 amino acids long. CDR1 is MNHNY and CDR2 is SVGAGI in the germline V gene (reference sequence). The V gene lost 2 bases and the J gene lost 2 bases, with 10 bases spanning the gap. As DNA, the CDR3 is TGTGCCAGCAGTTACGAGGGCGGAGGCAATCAGCCCCAGCATTTT. Its translation is CASSYEGGGNQPQHF.

This rearrangement joins TRBV7-9 to TRBJ2-7; a possible D gene is TRBD2 (5 bases). CDR1 and CDR2 from the germline V gene are SEHNR and FQNEAQ (reference sequence). This CDR3 spans 15 amino acids. The V end was cut by 5 bases, the J end by 1 base, with 15 bases between. CDR3 coding DNA: TGTGCCAGCAGCAAAAGGACTCTCGGGTCCTACGAGCAGTACTTC. Translating gives CASSKRTLGSYEQYF.

The chain couples TRBV9 to TRBJ2-2; the D is unclear. Germline assignment: CDR1 SGDLS and CDR2 YYNGEE. Trimming removed 0 bases from V and 1 base from J, with 7 bases in between. This CDR3 is built from 15 residues. The CDR3 region is CASSVGRMNTGELFF. CDR3 sequence (DNA): TGTGCCAGCAGCGTAGGTCGGATGAACACCGGGGAGCTGTTTTTT.

V usage is TRBV13 and J usage is TRBJ2-2, with TRBD1 matching 7 bases. V was pared by 5 bases and J by 3 bases, with 3 bases of the junction left unmatched. CDR3 size: 14 residues. Per germline, CDR1 PRHDT and CDR2 FYEKMQ (reference sequence). CDR3 loop: CASSPQGDTGELFF. The CDR3 coding sequence is TGTGCCAGCAGCCCCCAGGGGGACACCGGGGAGCTGTTTTTT.

The genes are TRBV10-2 and TRBJ2-1; 12 bases are shared with TRBD2. Germline CDR1 WSHSY, CDR2 SAAADI. There are 15 residues in the CDR3. V gave up 4 bases and J gave up 7 bases; unmatched junction bases: 5. The CDR3 here is CASSVTSGSRNEQFF. CDR3 DNA sequence: TGCGCCAGCAGTGTGACTAGCGGGAGCAGGAATGAGCAGTTCTTC.

V and J are TRBV11-2 and TRBJ1-2; TRBD1 matches 9 bases. Germline CDR1 SGHAT, CDR2 FQNNGV. Trimming removed 5 bases from V and 8 bases from J; junction bases left unmatched: 9. The CDR3 is 14 residues long. For the CDR3, the DNA is TGTGCCAGCAGCCGCTCCGGGACAGGGTTCGGCTACACCTTC. Translating gives CASSRSGTGFGYTF.

This clone appeared a single time. This chain connects TRBV7-9 to TRBJ2-5; D gene unclear. Trimming left V 2 bases short and J 7 bases short, with 14 bases between. CDR3 length: 14 residues. The germline CDR1 and CDR2 sequences are SEHNR and FQNEAQ (reference sequence). DNA for the CDR3: TGTGCCAGCAGCTTACACACAACCGATGGGACCCAGTACTTC. Its protein product is CASSLHTTDGTQYF. Supplemented by reference TRBV7-9 and TRBJ2-5, the full variable domain reads DTGVSQNPRHKITKRGQNVTFRCDPISEHNRLYWYRQTLGQGPEFLTYFQNEAQLEKSRLLSDRFSAERPKGSFSTLEIQRTEQGDSAMYLCASSLHTTDGTQYFGPGTRLLVL.

The genes are TRBV5-1 and TRBJ2-3; perhaps TRBD1 as D (6 bases). The CDR3 extends over 14 amino acids. CDR1 SGHRS and CDR2 YFSETQ come from the germline V gene. Trimming took 3 bases from V and 5 from J, leaving 13 bases between them. CDR3 residues: CASSSFSRGDTQYF. The CDR3 DNA is TGCGCCAGCAGCTCCTTTAGCAGGGGAGATACGCAGTATTTT.

CDR3 nucleotides: TGTGCCAGCAGCTTAGTTCAGGGGGCTGGAAACACCATATATTTT. This encodes CASSLVQGAGNTIYF. The chain joins TRBV7-9 to TRBJ1-3; TRBD1 agrees at 7 bases. Germline V gene sequence: CDR1 SEHNR, CDR2 FQNEAQ (reference sequence). V lost 1 base, J lost 2 bases, and 2 bases stayed unmatched. The CDR3 covers 15 residues.

The rearrangement joins TRBV4-2 to TRBJ2-2; TRBD2 matches at 10 bases. The CDR3 is 16 amino acids. Trimming at V came to 0 bases and at J to 4 bases, leaving 2 bases not matched to a gene. CDR1 and CDR2 from the germline V gene are LGHNA and YNFKEQ. CDR3 sequence: CASSQDRTSGTGELFF. CDR3 nucleotide sequence: TGTGCCAGCAGCCAAGACAGGACTAGCGGCACCGGGGAGCTGTTTTTT.

The rearrangement joins TRBV7-9 to TRBJ1-2; D is unclear. CDR1 is SEHNR and CDR2 is FQNEAQ in the germline V gene (reference sequence). This CDR3 contains 14 residues. Between the trimmed V and J ends, which lost 1 base and 8 bases, there was a span of 14 bases. The CDR3 DNA sequence: TGTGCCAGCAGCTTAGGTCCGGTGCTGGAGGGCTACACCTTC. Translating gives CASSLGPVLEGYTF.

The chain links TRBV4-1 to TRBJ2-1; D unclear. This CDR3 contains 14 residues. Germline CDR1 and CDR2: MGHRA and YSYEKL. Trimming stripped 1 base from V and 12 bases from J, with 16 bases between. As DNA, the CDR3 is TGCGCCAGCAGCCAAGTCTTCGTATCCGAGATGCAGTTCTTC. Encoded protein: CASSQVFVSEMQFF.